The source of this T cell receptor beta chain is a study of regulatory T cells in long-lasting Graves disease. Findings of the study overall: Gene preferences differed: TRBV28, TRBJ1-2, TRBJ2-5 in persistent cases.

The authors built TCR beta libraries using iRepertoire HTBI primers and Arm-PCR of CDR3 regions. TCRdb fed the multiplex PCR reads into MiXCR, producing one record per CDR3 protein. The table includes fewer than 650,000 distinct CDR3 sequences, roughly 15% detected once. The germline V gene encodes CDR1 ENHRY and CDR2 SYGVKD. This CDR3 is built from 14 residues. The V segment lost 4 bases and the J segment 5 bases; nucleotides outside the gene matches: 5. The time point: newly diagnosed GD, antithyroid drugs for less than 3 months. RNA extracted from PBMCs served as the sequencing template. Graves' disease diagnosis followed American Thyroid Association guidelines. Note on this clonotype: Its antigen is unidentified.

These sequences were also reported in another study, on T cells in Graves' hyperthyroidism and ophthalmopathy. That paper states: Criteria for exclusion of patients were uncontrolled infection, other autoimmune disease, pregnancy or lactation. TCR CDR3 regions were first amplified by RT-PCR with HTBI primers.

This chain connects TRBV10-3 to TRBJ1-1; TRBD1 aligns across 9 bases. This TCR came from a man between 18 and 35 years old with Graves disease. Sequenced here: peripheral blood mononuclear cells (PBMCs), sampled at new diagnosis, from a patient treated with antithyroid drugs. CDR3 sequence reads: CAISGGQGFTEAFF. DNA of the CDR3: TGTGCCATCAGTGGGGGACAGGGATTTACTGAAGCTTTCTTT.